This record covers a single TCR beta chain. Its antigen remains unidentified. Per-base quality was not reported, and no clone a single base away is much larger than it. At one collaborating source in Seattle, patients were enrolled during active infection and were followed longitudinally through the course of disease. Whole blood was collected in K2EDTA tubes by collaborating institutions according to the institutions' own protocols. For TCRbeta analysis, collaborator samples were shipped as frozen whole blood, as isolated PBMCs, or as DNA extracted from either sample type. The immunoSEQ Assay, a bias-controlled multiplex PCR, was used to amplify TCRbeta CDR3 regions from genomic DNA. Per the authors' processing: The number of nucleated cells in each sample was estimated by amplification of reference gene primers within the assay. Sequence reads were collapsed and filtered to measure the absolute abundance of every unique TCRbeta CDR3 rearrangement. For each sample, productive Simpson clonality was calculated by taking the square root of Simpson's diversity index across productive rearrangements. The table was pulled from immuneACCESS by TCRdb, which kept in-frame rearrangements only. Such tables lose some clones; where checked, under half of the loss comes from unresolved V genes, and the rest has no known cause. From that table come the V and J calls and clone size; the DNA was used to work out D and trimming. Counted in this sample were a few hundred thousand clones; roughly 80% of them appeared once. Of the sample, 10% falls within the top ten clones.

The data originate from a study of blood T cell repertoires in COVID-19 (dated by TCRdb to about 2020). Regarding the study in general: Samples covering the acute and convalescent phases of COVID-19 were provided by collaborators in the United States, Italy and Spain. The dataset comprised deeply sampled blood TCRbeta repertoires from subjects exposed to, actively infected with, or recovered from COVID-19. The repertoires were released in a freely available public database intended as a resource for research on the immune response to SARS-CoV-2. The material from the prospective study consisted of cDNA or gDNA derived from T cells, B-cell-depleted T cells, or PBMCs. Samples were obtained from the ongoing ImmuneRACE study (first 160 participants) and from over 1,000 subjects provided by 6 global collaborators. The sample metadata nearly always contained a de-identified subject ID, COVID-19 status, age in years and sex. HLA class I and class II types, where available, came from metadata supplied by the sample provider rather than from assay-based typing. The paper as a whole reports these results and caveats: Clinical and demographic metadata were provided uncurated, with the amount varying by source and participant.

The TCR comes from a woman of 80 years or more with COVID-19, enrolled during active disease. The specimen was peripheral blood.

CDR3 protein: CASSPPRGPGGIQYGYTF. The bases read TGTGCCAGTAGCCCCCCCCGAGGGCCGGGGGGAATCCAGTATGGCTACACCTTC. The chain joins TRBV19 to TRBJ1-2; the D segment could be TRBD1, given 5 matching bases. The CDR3, from cysteine to phenylalanine, totals 18 residues. Here the CDR3 DNA is all that survives: 54 bases in frame from base 1. CDR1 and CDR2 are read off the germline V gene (reference sequence) as LNHDA and SQIVND. V sheds 6 bases and J sheds 5 bases, leaving 28 bases between their ends. Outside the CDR3, residues come from the reference TRBV19 and TRBJ1-2 proteins, so the full variable domain is: DGGITQSPKYLFRKEGQNVTLSCEQNLNHDAMYWYRQDPGQGLRLIYYSQIVNDFQKGDIAEGYSVSREKKESFPLTVTSAQKNPTAFYLCASSPPRGPGGIQYGYTFGSGTRLTVV.